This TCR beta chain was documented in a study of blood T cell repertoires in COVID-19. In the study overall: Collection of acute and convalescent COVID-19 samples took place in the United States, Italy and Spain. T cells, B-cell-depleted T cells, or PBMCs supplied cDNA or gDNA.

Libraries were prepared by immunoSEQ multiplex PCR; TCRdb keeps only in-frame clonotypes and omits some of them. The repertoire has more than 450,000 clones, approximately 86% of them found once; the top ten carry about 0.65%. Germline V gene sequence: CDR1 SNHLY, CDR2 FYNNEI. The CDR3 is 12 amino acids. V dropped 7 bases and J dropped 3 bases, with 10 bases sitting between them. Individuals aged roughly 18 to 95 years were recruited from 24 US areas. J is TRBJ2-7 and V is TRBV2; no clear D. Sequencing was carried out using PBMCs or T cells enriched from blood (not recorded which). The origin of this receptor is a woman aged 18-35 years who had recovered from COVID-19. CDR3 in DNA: TGTGCCAGCAAGGAGATATTCTACGAGCAGTACTTC. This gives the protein CASKEIFYEQYF.